This T cell receptor beta chain came from a study of T cell repertoires in cytomegalovirus infection (dated by TCRdb to 2018 to 2020). Study-level background: The peptide stimulations were aimed at well-studied HLA-B-restricted epitopes as well as recently identified HLA-C-restricted CMV epitopes, whose presentation resists viral immunomodulation. Because public TCR beta signatures pointed to carriage of CMV infection together with the matching HLA type, the HLA type of each donor mattered for the analysis.

Points the paper makes about the study in general: In both this cohort and an independent cohort of some 380 donors, the cumulative frequency of public TCR beta family members distinguished carriers of CMV infection plus the relevant HLA type. The ex vivo response was dominated by HLA-C-restricted CMV-specific TCR beta clonotypes, which also provided the single most frequent clonotype in two of eight donors.

The CDR3 covers 17 residues, taking in both the cysteine and the phenylalanine. This entry keeps only the CDR3 DNA: 51 bases, framed from base 1. The germline V gene yields SGHVS for CDR1 and FQNEAQ for CDR2. The junction shows trimming of 7 bases on V and 10 bases on J, plus 28 bases between the germline ends. The sample's treatment or condition label is to be understood as: in vitro stimulation with specific CMV peptide epitopes to enrich CMV-specific T cells. The sample was run on an Illumina HiSeq 1500. TCRdb ran its own pipeline on the public reads, namely fastp trimming at Q25 and MiXCR clone calling, and kept in-frame beta chains. Identical CDR3 proteins give one entry, which carries the most common genes and DNA. The sample contains about 900,000 distinct CDR3 sequences, approximately 31% of them found a single time. The ten largest clones add up to 10% to 15% of the sample. This clonotype has a handful of counts. The antigen it recognizes is unknown. The input lacks base qualities; no much larger clone sits a single base away.

Recombination linked TRBV7-8 to TRBJ2-2, with the D gene tentatively TRBD1 or TRBD2, based on 5 matching bases in each. This specimen consisted of cultured CD8+ T cells from PBMCs, obtained from culture after CMV antigen stimulation. This clonotype was sampled from a human donor in good health (CMV status not recorded). Some clones in this sample may be carry-over from other donors' samples. This receptor carries the CDR3 CASNLYRALRDLEELFF. The DNA reads as follows: TGTGCCAGCAACCTATACAGAGCACTCCGGGACCTCGAGGAGCTGTTTTTT.